The next 29 T cell receptor beta chains were all read from a single sample in a study of cytomegalovirus exposure and HLA in healthy donors. It was with 60 Vbeta and 13 Jbeta primers that the PCR ran. Measured with immunoSEQ multiplex PCR; TCRdb has only the in-frame clones, and not every one. The sample carries roughly 160,000 clones, around 77% recorded once. The sample consisted of PBMCs. These receptors all stem from a man aged 25-40 years in good health and CMV-seropositive.

The chain recombines TRBV6-5 with TRBJ1-1; 7 bases agree with TRBD1. The CDR3 is 14 residues long. Trimming removed 6 bases from V and 4 bases from J; junction bases left unmatched: 8. The germline CDR1 and CDR2 sequences are MNHEY and SVGAGI. The CDR3: CASSNRQGRTEAFF. The CDR3 region has the DNA TGTGCCAGCAGCAATCGACAGGGACGCACTGAAGCTTTCTTT.

The chain carries TRBV28 and TRBJ1-3, with D possibly matching TRBD1 (5 bases). Germline lookup yields CDR1 MDHEN and CDR2 SYDVKM. Trimming pared 3 bases from V and 0 bases from J, leaving 9 bases between. The CDR3 extends over 15 amino acids. In DNA, the CDR3 is TGTGCCAGCAGTTTTGGGGGGTCCTCTGGAAACACCATATATTTT. It specifies CASSFGGSSGNTIYF.

This clone was counted a few times. The chain combines TRBV5-1 with TRBJ1-5; possibly TRBD1 for D (5 bases). V was trimmed by 4 bases and J by 7 bases, leaving 15 bases between them. The germline CDR1 and CDR2 sequences are SGHRS and YFSETQ. The CDR3 contains 14 residues. In nucleotides, the CDR3 is TGCGCCAGCAGCGAGGGGACTCTTGGGCAGCCCCAGCATTTT. It yields the protein CASSEGTLGQPQHF.

The V call is TRBV11-2, the J call TRBJ2-7, with 10 bases that match TRBD1. The length of the CDR3 is 17 residues. Germline CDR1 is SGHAT and CDR2 is FQNNGV. J was trimmed by 5 bases and V by 3 bases; bases with no gene match: 13. The CDR3 sequence is CASSFDPSGTGVHEQYF. The CDR3 nucleotides are TGTGCCAGCAGCTTCGACCCGAGTGGGACAGGGGTCCACGAGCAGTACTTC.

The chain couples TRBV7-7 to TRBJ2-2; TRBD1 matches 11 bases. The CDR3 has 15 amino acids. Germline-derived CDR1 and CDR2 are SSHAT and FNYEAQ (reference sequence). The V segment lost 5 bases and the J segment 5 bases; nucleotides outside the gene matches: 4. The CDR3 loop reads CASSPGTGGTGELFF. CDR3 DNA sequence: TGTGCCAGCAGCCCCGGGACAGGGGGTACCGGGGAGCTGTTTTTT.

The rearrangement uses TRBV20-1 and TRBJ1-4; weak D call: TRBD1 (5 bases). The germline V and J ends were trimmed by 7 bases and 10 bases, with 13 bases remaining between them. The CDR3 covers 11 residues. The V gene's germline CDR1 is DFQATT and CDR2 SNEGSKA (reference sequence). The CDR3 coding sequence is TGCAGTGAACAGAGGAGGGGAAAACTGTTTTTT. Translating gives CSEQRRGKLFF.

This clone was observed at least ten times. The sample contains more than one DNA sequence encoding this CDR3. The chain employs TRBV18 and TRBJ1-2, with 9 nucleotides matching TRBD1. Unmatched junction bases numbered 4, after V lost 3 bases and J lost 5 bases. Germline CDR1 and CDR2: KGHSH and LQKENI. This CDR3 is 14 amino acids long. In nucleotides, the CDR3 is TGTGCCAGCTCACCGGGACAGGGACTTTATGGCTACACCTTC. Its translation is CASSPGQGLYGYTF.

The chain joins TRBV4-1 to TRBJ2-3; possibly TRBD2 for D (6 bases). In germline, CDR1 is MGHRA, CDR2 YSYEKL. The germline V and J ends were trimmed by 3 bases and 3 bases, with 16 bases remaining between them. The length of the CDR3 is 16 residues. The CDR3 protein is CASSHRRDSYTDTQYF. In nucleotides, the CDR3 is TGCGCCAGCAGCCACCGACGGGACTCGTATACAGATACGCAGTATTTT.

The chain carries TRBV7-3 and TRBJ1-1; possible D gene TRBD1, 5 bases. Germline CDR1 is SGHTA and CDR2 is FQGTGA. The CDR3 has 14 residues. V was pared by 5 bases and J by 7 bases, with 17 bases between. The CDR3 reads CASSTDRESLEAFF. The DNA of the CDR3 is TGTGCCAGCAGCACTGACAGAGAATCTCTTGAAGCTTTCTTT.

The chain carries TRBV11-2 and TRBJ2-7; TRBD1 matches at 7 bases. J lost 6 bases, V lost 5 bases, and 13 bases had no gene match. The CDR3 runs 15 residues. Germline loops: CDR1 SGHAT, CDR2 FQNNGV. The chain's CDR3 is CASSEDRVGPGEQYF. The DNA of the CDR3 is TGTGCCAGCAGCGAAGACAGGGTGGGGCCCGGCGAGCAGTACTTC.

The rearrangement links TRBV5-1 to TRBJ1-2; TRBD1 agrees at 8 bases. Per germline, CDR1 SGHRS and CDR2 YFSETQ. The CDR3 is made up of 13 amino acids. J was trimmed by 7 bases and V by 4 bases; bases with no gene match: 6. The CDR3 region has the DNA TGCGCCAGCAGCCTGACAGGGGTGGGTGGCTACACCTTC. Translating gives CASSLTGVGGYTF.

The chain uses TRBV25-1 and TRBJ2-5; 11 bases are shared with TRBD1. The CDR3 contains 16 residues. Germline lookup yields CDR1 MGHDK and CDR2 SYGVNS. The trim removed 3 bases at V and 3 bases at J, leaving 6 bases unmatched. In nucleotides, the CDR3 is TGTGCCAGCAGTGACCCCCCGGGACAGGGGGAAGAGACCCAGTACTTC. Its translation: CASSDPPGQGEETQYF. The full variable domain, in which reference TRBV25-1 and TRBJ2-5 provide the parts outside the CDR3, is EADIYQTPRYLVIGTGKKITLECSQTMGHDKMYWYQQDPGMELHLIHYSYGVNSTEKGDLSSESTVSRIRTEHFPLTLESARPSHTSQYLCASSDPPGQGEETQYFGPGTRLLVL.

This clone was detected once. The chain joins TRBV28 to TRBJ2-6, with a possible D match to TRBD1 (6 bases). Germline CDR1 reads MDHEN; CDR2 reads SYDVKM. The CDR3 has 15 residues. Trimming took off 6 bases at V and 3 bases at J, with 12 bases between the two ends. The CDR3 spells CASRTGTFGANVLTF. The CDR3 coding sequence is TGTGCCAGCAGGACCGGGACATTTGGGGCCAACGTCCTGACTTTC. Variable domain in full (rest from reference TRBV28 and TRBJ2-6): DVKVTQSSRYLVKRTGEKVFLECVQDMDHENMFWYRQDPGLGLRLIYFSYDVKMKEKGDIPEGYSVSREKKERFSLILESASTNQTSMYLCASRTGTFGANVLTFGAGSRLTVL.

The chain links TRBV7-9 to TRBJ2-5; D is ambiguous. The CDR3 is 12 residues long. V was trimmed by 4 bases and J by 2 bases, leaving 5 bases between them. Germline-derived CDR1 and CDR2 are SEHNR and FQNEAQ (reference sequence). CDR3 region: CASSSKQETQYF. CDR3 DNA: TGTGCCAGCAGCTCCAAACAAGAGACCCAGTACTTC.

This clone was seen just once. This rearrangement joins TRBV28 to TRBJ1-5; D remains ambiguous. Per germline, CDR1 MDHEN and CDR2 SYDVKM. The CDR3 has 12 amino acids. Trimming cost V 4 bases and J 2 bases, with 3 bases left between them. The CDR3 DNA reads TGTGCCAGCAGTTCTGGCAATCAGCCCCAGCATTTT. Protein product: CASSSGNQPQHF.

The chain links TRBV30 to TRBJ1-3; D call uncertain. The CDR3 loop spans 13 amino acids. V dropped 4 bases and J dropped 3 bases, with 10 bases sitting between them. Germline loops: CDR1 GTSNPN, CDR2 SVGIG (reference sequence). CDR3 bases: TGTGCCTGGAATAGGGAGGTTGGAAACACCATATATTTT. Amino acid sequence: CAWNREVGNTIYF.

The J gene is TRBJ1-6, the V gene TRBV27; D is unclear. From germline, CDR1 is MNHEY and CDR2 SMNVEV (reference sequence). Trimming stripped 6 bases from V and 7 bases from J, with 16 bases between. The CDR3 is 15 residues long. The CDR3 reads CASRESLLRNSPLHF. The CDR3 DNA reads TGTGCCAGCAGAGAAAGTCTGCTACGGAATTCACCCCTCCACTTT.

This chain links TRBV5-4 with TRBJ2-2, with a weak D call TRBD1 (6 bases). There are 16 residues in the CDR3. V gave up 0 bases and J gave up 5 bases, with 14 bases separating them. From germline, CDR1 is SGHNT and CDR2 YYREEE (reference sequence). CDR3 residues: CASSLVQGPSTGELFF. Written as DNA, the CDR3 is TGTGCCAGCAGCTTGGTGCAGGGGCCCTCTACCGGGGAGCTGTTTTTT.

The chain links TRBV19 to TRBJ2-3, with D possibly matching TRBD2 (6 bases). V gave up 5 bases and J gave up 0 bases, with 9 bases separating them. The CDR3 has 14 residues. CDR1 LNHDA and CDR2 SQIVND come from the germline V gene (reference sequence). As DNA, the CDR3 is TGTGCCAGTAGTCGCCGGGGGAGCACAGATACGCAGTATTTT. This codes for CASSRRGSTDTQYF.

The chain carries TRBV9 and TRBJ2-7; 7 bases map to TRBD1. The CDR3 consists of 14 residues. The V and J ends lost 4 bases and 3 bases, in that order; junction bases with no gene match: 7. Germline assignment: CDR1 SGDLS and CDR2 YYNGEE. CDR3 residues: CASSPGTANYEQYF. The CDR3 DNA reads TGTGCCAGCAGCCCGGGGACAGCGAACTACGAGCAGTACTTC.

This rearrangement joins TRBV9 to TRBJ2-2; the D gene is possibly TRBD2 (6 bases). The CDR3 runs 15 residues. Germline CDR1 and CDR2: SGDLS and YYNGEE. Trimming cost V 3 bases and J 1 base, with 10 bases left between them. CDR3 bases: TGTGCCAGCAGCGAGGGACTCCGGAACACCGGGGAGCTGTTTTTT. Translating it yields CASSEGLRNTGELFF.

This rearrangement joins TRBV18 to TRBJ1-1, with 8 positions matching TRBD1. The germline CDR1 and CDR2 sequences are KGHSH and LQKENI. The length of the CDR3 is 15 residues. V trimming: 5 bases; J trimming: 1 base; junction bases outside the gene matches: 6. The CDR3 DNA reads TGTGCCAGCTCAACGGACAGGGTTAAGAACACTGAAGCTTTCTTT. This codes for CASSTDRVKNTEAFF.

V gene TRBV6-6 combines with J gene TRBJ1-2; no reliable D call. V lost 4 bases, J lost 3 bases, and 9 bases lay in between. The CDR3 sequence is 13 residues long. CDR1 and CDR2 from the germline V gene are MNHNY and SVGAGI (reference sequence). The DNA for the CDR3 is TGTGCCAGCAGTTTTCTAGGCGACTATGGCTACACCTTC. This translates into CASSFLGDYGYTF.

The chain couples TRBV30 to TRBJ1-1; TRBD1 is a possible D gene (5 bases). The CDR3 covers 14 residues. V was shortened by 7 bases and J by 3 bases, with 18 bases between the two germline ends. The germline gives CDR1 GTSNPN, CDR2 SVGIG (reference sequence). The CDR3 DNA is TGTGCCTCCACGCCCCGGGACTCATACACTGAAGCTTTCTTT. Amino acids: CASTPRDSYTEAFF.

This clone appeared once. V usage is TRBV7-9 and J usage is TRBJ1-2; 8 nucleotides line up with TRBD1. V lost 4 bases and J lost 8; bases outside the gene matches: 12. The CDR3 is made up of 15 amino acids. CDR1 and CDR2 (germline): SEHNR, FQNEAQ (reference sequence). The CDR3 spells CASSSYSGTGGGYTF. For the CDR3, the DNA is TGTGCCAGCAGCTCCTACTCCGGGACAGGCGGGGGCTACACCTTC.

The V gene is TRBV5-1, the J gene TRBJ2-7, with D possibly being TRBD1 (6 bases). The CDR3 totals 15 residues. CDR1 SGHRS and CDR2 YFSETQ come from the germline V gene. V lost 4 bases to trimming and J lost 2 bases, with 16 bases between them. DNA for the CDR3: TGCGCCAGCAGCCCCGGGGACACCATACCCTACGAGCAGTACTTC. This encodes CASSPGDTIPYEQYF.

This chain links TRBV27 with TRBJ2-5, with D possibly matching TRBD2 (7 bases). Looked up from germline, CDR1 is MNHEY and CDR2 is SMNVEV (reference sequence). There are 15 residues in the CDR3. Trimming pared 5 bases from V and 5 bases from J, leaving 18 bases between. CDR3 region: CASSPRGGLPETQYF. The CDR3, as DNA: TGTGCCAGCAGTCCAAGGGGGGGCCTGCCGGAGACCCAGTACTTC.

This clone was observed a handful of times. This sequence joins TRBV4-3 and TRBJ1-1; D is possibly TRBD1 (6 bases). CDR3 length: 14 residues. V dropped 0 bases and J dropped 7 bases, with 12 bases sitting between them. Germline-derived CDR1 and CDR2 are LGHNA and YSLEER. CDR3 bases: TGCGCCAGCAGCCAAGAGTGGGGGGGCTATGAAGCTTTCTTT. As protein: CASSQEWGGYEAFF.

The chain joins TRBV9 to TRBJ2-7; D is ambiguous. CDR3 length equals 14 residues. Trimming stripped 0 bases from V and 0 bases from J, with 7 bases between. Germline CDR1 reads SGDLS; CDR2 reads YYNGEE. This CDR3 is CASSVEDSSYEQYF. The CDR3 DNA sequence: TGTGCCAGCAGCGTAGAAGATAGCTCCTACGAGCAGTACTTC.